Listed here are 22 T cell receptor beta chains from one sample, sequenced in a study of graft-versus-host responses after intestinal transplantation. Generated by immunoSEQ multiplex PCR, the TCRdb table keeps only in-frame clones and is missing some. The table has roughly 120,000 clones, about 92% seen once. Their target antigens are unknown. The sample was unstimulated CD4+ T cells sorted from spleen or lymph node cells, taken before transplant. The receptor set was obtained from a human donor who was the organ donor for an intestinal transplant.

The chain couples TRBV19 to TRBJ2-7; D may be TRBD1 (6 bases). V lost 10 bases, J lost 5 bases, and 21 bases lay in between. The CDR3 spans 14 residues. Germline-derived CDR1 and CDR2 are LNHDA and SQIVND (reference sequence). CDR3 sequence reads: CATRKQGRVNEQYF. The CDR3 coding sequence is TGTGCCACCAGGAAGCAGGGGCGCGTCAACGAGCAGTACTTC. Full variable domain (missing parts from reference TRBV19 and TRBJ2-7): DGGITQSPKYLFRKEGQNVTLSCEQNLNHDAMYWYRQDPGQGLRLIYYSQIVNDFQKGDIAEGYSVSREKKESFPLTVTSAQKNPTAFYLCATRKQGRVNEQYFGPGTRLTVT.

The chain combines TRBV6-5 with TRBJ1-5, with 11 bases fitting TRBD1. V lost 5 bases and J lost 9; bases outside the gene matches: 3. Germline CDR1 reads MNHEY; CDR2 reads SVGAGI. This CDR3 is built from 13 residues. CDR3 loop: CASSPGQGGPQHF. The CDR3 region has the DNA TGTGCCAGCAGTCCGGGACAGGGGGGGCCCCAGCATTTT.

The gene calls are TRBV7-9 and TRBJ2-3; 7 bases are a match to TRBD1. V shed 1 base and J 0 bases; nucleotides not matched to a gene: 4. This CDR3 has 16 amino acids. Germline values: CDR1 SEHNR, CDR2 FQNEAQ (reference sequence). The CDR3 DNA sequence: TGTGCCAGCAGCTTAGGCGACAGGGCTAGCACAGATACGCAGTATTTT. Translated: CASSLGDRASTDTQYF.

The genes are TRBV18 and TRBJ2-3; D is ambiguous. The CDR3 totals 15 residues. Germline CDR1 and CDR2: KGHSH and LQKENI. V was trimmed by 0 bases and J by 2 bases, leaving 9 bases between them. CDR3 nucleotide sequence: TGTGCCAGCTCACCACCCGGCGGTGCCACAGATACGCAGTATTTT. Its translation: CASSPPGGATDTQYF.

This chain connects TRBV5-1 to TRBJ2-5; 10 bases are shared with TRBD2. CDR3 length: 17 amino acids. V shed 4 bases, J shed 5 bases, and the junction held 14 bases outside the gene matches. Germline loops: CDR1 SGHRS, CDR2 YFSETQ. The DNA for the CDR3 is TGCGCCAGCAGCCCCCCCCCGGCTAGCGGGAGATCGGAGACCCAGTACTTC. Protein sequence: CASSPPPASGRSETQYF.

V usage is TRBV6-5 and J usage is TRBJ2-1; D is perhaps TRBD2 (5 bases). Trimming removed 0 bases from V and 10 bases from J, with 10 bases in between. Germline V lookup: CDR1 MNHEY, CDR2 SVGAGI. This CDR3 comprises 13 residues. CDR3 amino acids: CASSYSRAAEQFF. As DNA, the CDR3 is TGTGCCAGCAGTTACTCGAGAGCGGCAGAGCAGTTCTTC.

This sequence joins TRBV5-5 and TRBJ2-5; the match to TRBD2 covers 11 bases. The germline gives CDR1 SGHKS, CDR2 YYEKEE (reference sequence). J lost 0 bases, V lost 2 bases, and 15 bases had no gene match. The CDR3 is 20 amino acids. The CDR3, as DNA: TGTGCCAGCAGCTTTGGGGGGGCGATGCCGGGACTAGCGGACCAAGAGACCCAGTACTTC. Translating gives CASSFGGAMPGLADQETQYF.

V gene TRBV5-1 combines with J gene TRBJ1-2, with 7 bases matching TRBD1. Germline lookup yields CDR1 SGHRS and CDR2 YFSETQ. The trim removed 3 bases at V and 3 bases at J, leaving 5 bases unmatched. The CDR3 loop spans 14 amino acids. The CDR3 DNA is TGCGCCAGCAGCTCCGGGACAGACGACTATGGCTACACCTTC. This sequence encodes CASSSGTDDYGYTF.

The chain links TRBV2 to TRBJ2-2; D could derive from TRBD1 or TRBD2 (5 bases each). Between the trimmed V and J ends, which lost 2 bases and 6 bases, there was a span of 10 bases. Germline V gene lookup returns CDR1 SNHLY and CDR2 FYNNEI. This CDR3 region has 14 residues. CDR3 region: CASSESRGSGELFF. In nucleotides, the CDR3 is TGTGCCAGCAGTGAAAGCCGGGGCTCCGGGGAGCTGTTTTTT.

V usage is TRBV5-4 and J usage is TRBJ2-3; TRBD2 aligns across 7 bases. This CDR3 is built from 15 residues. V lost 4 bases to trimming and J lost 2 bases; unmatched junction nucleotides: 7. Germline CDR1 and CDR2: SGHNT and YYREEE (reference sequence). CDR3 protein: CASSAKGLSTDTQYF. Written as DNA, the CDR3 is TGTGCCAGCAGCGCGAAGGGACTATCCACAGATACGCAGTATTTT.

The chain joins TRBV19 to TRBJ2-5, with 8 bases fitting TRBD2. Germline V gene lookup returns CDR1 LNHDA and CDR2 SQIVND (reference sequence). The V gene end was trimmed by 4 bases and the J gene end by 5 bases; junction bases not matched to a gene: 9. CDR3 size: 15 residues. CDR3 sequence reads: CASSSGLATAETQYF. The CDR3 DNA sequence: TGTGCCAGTAGTAGCGGACTAGCAACCGCGGAGACCCAGTACTTC.

The CDR3 region is CASSQGKRASGIGETQYF. In nucleotides, the CDR3 is TGTGCCAGCAGCCAGGGGAAGCGGGCTAGCGGGATTGGCGAGACCCAGTACTTC. The rearrangement joins TRBV14 to TRBJ2-5; TRBD2 matches 9 bases. CDR1 and CDR2 (germline): SGHDN, FVKESK. The J segment lost 5 bases and the V segment lost 3 bases, leaving 16 bases of the junction unmatched. This CDR3 comprises 18 residues.

The chain is built from TRBV7-8 and TRBJ2-3; 10 bases are a match to TRBD2. The V and J ends lost 4 bases and 2 bases, in that order; junction bases with no gene match: 3. Looked up from germline, CDR1 is SGHVS and CDR2 is FQNEAQ. This CDR3 has 15 residues. For the CDR3, the DNA is TGTGCCAGCAGCTCGAGCGGGAGGGACACAGATACGCAGTATTTT. Its protein is CASSSSGRDTDTQYF.

This chain joins TRBV10-2 and TRBJ2-2; 9 bases map to TRBD2. V lost 11 bases, J lost 1 base, and 14 bases stayed unmatched. There are 17 residues in the CDR3. Germline CDR1 WSHSY, CDR2 SAAADI. The CDR3 protein is CAVTGGLAGLNTGELFF. For the CDR3, the DNA is TGCGCCGTAACCGGAGGGCTAGCGGGGTTGAACACCGGGGAGCTGTTTTTT.

V and J are TRBV6-6 and TRBJ1-1, with 7 bases that match TRBD1. Germline lookup yields CDR1 MNHNY and CDR2 SVGAGI (reference sequence). The CDR3 sequence is 16 residues long. The trim removed 9 bases at V and 0 bases at J, leaving 13 bases unmatched. The CDR3 is CASNDPPGQLNTEAFF. CDR3 in DNA: TGTGCCAGTAACGACCCACCGGGACAGCTGAACACTGAAGCTTTCTTT.

As DNA, the CDR3 is TGTGCCAGCAGCTTAGAGAGGTGGCTAGCGGACAATGAGCAGTTCTTC. Encoded protein: CASSLERWLADNEQFF. The chain combines TRBV7-8 with TRBJ2-1; 7 bases fit TRBD2. Trimming at V came to 1 base and at J to 5 bases, leaving 8 bases not matched to a gene. The CDR3 runs to 16 residues. CDR1 is SGHVS and CDR2 is FQNEAQ in the germline V gene. Variable domain in full (rest from reference TRBV7-8 and TRBJ2-1): GAGVSQSPRYKVAKRGQDVALRCDPISGHVSLFWYQQALGQGPEFLTYFQNEAQLDKSGLPSDRFFAERPEGSVSTLKIQRTQQEDSAVYLCASSLERWLADNEQFFGPGTRLTVL.

The chain combines TRBV2 with TRBJ2-1; 8 nucleotides line up with TRBD2. The J segment lost 2 bases and the V segment lost 3 bases, leaving 3 bases of the junction unmatched. This CDR3 is 15 amino acids long. Germline V CDR1 and CDR2: SNHLY, FYNNEI. The CDR3 DNA follows: TGTGCCAGCAGTGATCTAGCGGGCACCTACAATGAGCAGTTCTTC. It codes for CASSDLAGTYNEQFF. The full variable domain, its missing parts supplied by reference TRBV2 and TRBJ2-1, is EPEVTQTPSHQVTQMGQEVILRCVPISNHLYFYWYRQILGQKVEFLVSFYNNEISEKSEIFDDQFSVERPDGSNFTLKIRSTKLEDSAMYFCASSDLAGTYNEQFFGPGTRLTVL.

The chain combines TRBV19 with TRBJ1-5; no clear D. Trimming removed 8 bases at V and 6 bases at J, with 17 bases between. The CDR3 is 14 residues long. The germline CDR1 and CDR2 sequences are LNHDA and SQIVND (reference sequence). The CDR3 sequence is CASERPTSGQPQHF. CDR3 nucleotide sequence: TGTGCCAGTGAGAGACCTACTAGCGGTCAGCCCCAGCATTTT.

This CDR3 is CASSEPNWSEQFF. DNA for the CDR3: TGTGCCAGCAGTGAACCTAACTGGAGTGAGCAGTTCTTC. The rearrangement joins TRBV25-1 to TRBJ2-1; D uncertain. The CDR3 is made up of 13 amino acids. Germline V gene lookup returns CDR1 MGHDK and CDR2 SYGVNS. The V gene lost 2 bases and the J gene lost 9 bases, with 11 bases spanning the gap.

This chain uses TRBV6-6 with TRBJ1-2; 7 positions agree with TRBD1. Germline V lookup: CDR1 MNHNY, CDR2 SVGAGI (reference sequence). Losses at the gene ends were 6 bases for V and 2 bases for J; bases not matched to a gene: 3. The CDR3 loop spans 13 amino acids. The CDR3 nucleotides are TGTGCCAGCAGGCCGACAGGGAACTATGGCTACACCTTC. This gives the protein CASRPTGNYGYTF.

The V gene is TRBV2, the J gene TRBJ2-2; 8 positions match TRBD2. This CDR3 comprises 15 residues. Germline assignment: CDR1 SNHLY and CDR2 FYNNEI. The V segment lost 7 bases and the J segment 3 bases; nucleotides outside the gene matches: 7. CDR3 in amino acids: CASMGTSAHTGELFF. In nucleotides, the CDR3 is TGTGCCAGCATGGGGACTAGTGCCCACACCGGGGAGCTGTTTTTT.

The chain recombines TRBV7-6 with TRBJ1-3; no clear D. CDR3 length equals 16 residues. CDR1 is SGHVS, CDR2 FNYEAQ, per germline. V gave up 1 base and J gave up 2 bases, with 12 bases separating them. CDR3 amino acids: CASSLGAGGTGNTIYF. In DNA form, the CDR3 reads TGTGCCAGCAGCTTAGGTGCGGGCGGGACTGGAAACACCATATATTTT.